This T cell receptor beta chain was documented in a study of blood T cells in healthy people across ages. CDR3 length equals 15 residues. The germline CDR1 and CDR2 sequences are SGHDN and FVKESK. V lost 5 bases and J lost 7, with 18 bases in between. On this clonotype itself: Its target is unknown.

Using a J-beta primer mix together with a sample-barcoded 5' primer, a second PCR was run for roughly 7 to 12 cycles. No fewer than 3 million CDR3-containing paired-end reads came from each sample. TCRdb processed the 5' RACE reads anew with MiXCR; each CDR3 protein has one entry. The sample holds about 730,000 distinct CDR3 sequences, around 46% seen once. Healthy individuals of Caucasian origin from Russia, aged about 6 to 95, served as donors. Every sample had a minimum of 6 million PBMCs isolated. Whole-study results and caveats: Versus aged donors, long-lived donors had higher diversity and more naive CD4+ cells.

The sequenced sample was blood. The source of this sequence is a woman aged 55-70 years in good health. This rearrangement joins TRBV14 to TRBJ2-1; no definite D call. CDR3 DNA sequence: TGTGCCAGCAGCTCCCGGCACGTCTTCAGGAATGAGCAGTTCTTC. Its translation is CASSSRHVFRNEQFF.